This TCR beta chain comes out of a study of identical twins. Germline CDR1 and CDR2: ENHRY and SYGVKD. This CDR3 has 12 amino acids. The V gene lost 0 bases and the J gene lost 5 bases, with 4 bases spanning the gap. TCRdb reprocessed the 5' RACE reads via MiXCR and lists one record per CDR3 protein. The sample records hundreds of thousands of distinct CDR3 sequences, less than 10% being singletons. In addition, the sample was reused for a study of yellow fever vaccine responses in identical twins.

The sample was PBMCs. The rearrangement joins TRBV10-3 to TRBJ1-1, with no clear D. This clonotype originated in a woman between 18 and 29 years old in good health. In DNA, the CDR3 is TGTGCCATCAGTGAGTCCGGAACTGAAGCTTTCTTT. Its translation: CAISESGTEAFF.